Listed here are 27 T cell receptor beta chains from one sample, sequenced in a study of PD-1 blockade in classical Hodgkin lymphoma. Only in-frame clones appear in the TCRdb table, and some are missing; sequencing was by immunoSEQ multiplex PCR. The data show roughly 7,000 clones, with 60% seen just once and about 10% held by the top ten. Time point here: cycle 4 day 1 (C4D1), after less than seven weeks of nivolumab. Autologous stem cell transplantation was followed by relapse in every patient, and brentuximab vedotin exposure varied. Isolated CD8+ T cells were derived from thawed PBMCs through magnetic negative selection. The sequences come from CD8+ T cells from blood, collected before the fourth cycle of nivolumab. These receptors were obtained from a human donor with classical Hodgkin lymphoma.

V is TRBV27 and J is TRBJ2-1; weak D call: TRBD1 (6 bases). Trimming removed 6 bases at V and 0 bases at J, with 15 bases between. The length of the CDR3 is 16 residues. Germline V gene data show CDR1 as MNHEY and CDR2 as SMNVEV (reference sequence). The CDR3 sequence is CASRRQVASSYNEQFF. The CDR3 DNA reads TGTGCCAGCAGACGACAGGTCGCCAGCTCCTACAATGAGCAGTTCTTC.

V is TRBV7-8 and J is TRBJ1-5; D not resolved. Germline CDR1 SGHVS, CDR2 FQNEAQ. The CDR3 runs 15 residues. V was pared by 1 base and J by 6 bases, with 13 bases between. The DNA for the CDR3 is TGTGCCAGCAGCTTAGGGCAGAGCTTCCGTCAGCCCCAGCATTTT. Amino acid sequence: CASSLGQSFRQPQHF.

The chain links TRBV7-9 to TRBJ2-3; D uncertain. CDR1 and CDR2 (germline): SEHNR, FQNEAQ (reference sequence). Trimming removed 7 bases from V and 1 base from J, with 9 bases in between. CDR3 size: 13 residues. The CDR3: CASMGGGTDTQYF. Here the CDR3 DNA reads TGTGCCAGCATGGGCGGAGGCACAGATACGCAGTATTTT.

This rearrangement joins TRBV10-1 to TRBJ1-1; D ambiguous. The CDR3 runs to 12 residues. V dropped 5 bases and J dropped 1 base, with 5 bases sitting between them. Germline CDR1 WNHNN, CDR2 SYGVQD (reference sequence). The CDR3 loop reads CASSLGNTEAFF. The CDR3 DNA follows: TGCGCCAGCAGTTTGGGGAACACTGAAGCTTTCTTT.

The chain carries TRBV6-6 and TRBJ2-7; no reliable D call. The CDR3 consists of 13 residues. Germline V gene sequence: CDR1 MNHNY, CDR2 SVGAGI (reference sequence). V lost 0 bases, J lost 4 bases, and 7 bases lay in between. CDR3: CASSYSNLYEQYF. CDR3 in DNA: TGTGCCAGCAGTTACTCGAATTTGTACGAGCAGTACTTC.

The table lists this clone with a few counts. This chain joins TRBV19 and TRBJ2-1; D is perhaps TRBD1 (6 bases). Between the trimmed V and J ends, which lost 3 bases and 1 base, there was a span of 19 bases. Germline V lookup: CDR1 LNHDA, CDR2 SQIVND (reference sequence). CDR3 length: 18 residues. CDR3 coding DNA: TGTGCCAGTAGTATTCCCCACCTTAAGGGGGAGTCCTACAATGAGCAGTTCTTC. Translated, it gives CASSIPHLKGESYNEQFF.

Note on this clone: The junction does not match germline at one end; this may be a read error. The chain recombines TRBV29-1 with TRBJ2-1; D ambiguous. There are 14 residues in the CDR3. CDR1 is SQVTM and CDR2 is ANQGSEA in the germline V gene. The DNA of the CDR3 is TGCAGCGCTGAAGGGATTCGAGGAGTTACTGAGCAGTTCTTC. Its protein is CSAEGIRGVTEQFF.

The chain uses TRBV27 and TRBJ2-1; 7 nucleotides line up with TRBD1. V dropped 2 bases and J dropped 6; count of bases not matched to a gene: 13. This CDR3 contains 17 residues. Per the germline V gene, CDR1 is MNHEY and CDR2 is SMNVEV (reference sequence). CDR3 in amino acids: CASSLLREEGGSNEQFF. The CDR3 nucleotides read TGTGCCAGCAGTTTACTCCGAGAAGAAGGGGGCTCCAATGAGCAGTTCTTC.

Turning to this clone: This same CDR3 is encoded by further DNA sequences in the sample. This chain uses TRBV2 with TRBJ2-2; D gene unclear. CDR3 length equals 12 residues. Per the germline V gene, CDR1 is SNHLY and CDR2 is FYNNEI. Between the trimmed V and J ends, which lost 4 bases and 6 bases, there was a span of 6 bases. CDR3: CASSVEPGELFF. The CDR3 DNA follows: TGTGCCAGCAGTGTTGAGCCCGGGGAGCTGTTTTTT. The complete variable domain, with remaining parts taken from reference TRBV2 and TRBJ2-2, reads EPEVTQTPSHQVTQMGQEVILRCVPISNHLYFYWYRQILGQKVEFLVSFYNNEISEKSEIFDDQFSVERPDGSNFTLKIRSTKLEDSAMYFCASSVEPGELFFGEGSRLTVL.

This chain joins TRBV29-1 and TRBJ2-7; D ambiguous. The CDR3 has 13 residues. Germline assignment: CDR1 SQVTM and CDR2 ANQGSEA. Trimming removed 7 bases from V and 3 bases from J, with 16 bases in between. Here the CDR3 DNA reads TGCAGCGCCTACTTACAGACTCACTACGAGCAGTACTTC. Protein product: CSAYLQTHYEQYF.

This chain connects TRBV11-2 to TRBJ2-2; D may be TRBD2 (6 bases). There are 15 residues in the CDR3. The V gene lost 4 bases and the J gene lost 2 bases, with 11 bases spanning the gap. Germline V gene lookup returns CDR1 SGHAT and CDR2 FQNNGV. For the CDR3, the DNA is TGTGCCAGCAGCTCGGGACTCCTAAACACCGGGGAGCTGTTTTTT. It specifies CASSSGLLNTGELFF.

The chain uses TRBV5-8 and TRBJ2-1; D possibly uses TRBD1 or TRBD2 (5 bases each). The germline gives CDR1 SGHTS, CDR2 YDEGEE. The V end lost 4 bases, the J end lost 8 bases, and 25 bases lay between the germline ends. This CDR3 has 17 residues. The CDR3 sequence: CASSRDGLAGGVDEQFF. Written as DNA, the CDR3 is TGTGCCAGCAGCCGGGACGGCCTAGCTGGCGGAGTGGATGAGCAGTTCTTC.

The chain is built from TRBV27 and TRBJ1-1; 7 bases fit TRBD1. Trimming cost V 7 bases and J 0 bases; bases outside gene matches: 14. Per the germline V gene, CDR1 is MNHEY and CDR2 is SMNVEV (reference sequence). This CDR3 comprises 17 residues. CDR3 DNA sequence: TGTGCCAGCACCCCCCTTCCGGGACAGCTCATGAACACTGAAGCTTTCTTT. Protein sequence: CASTPLPGQLMNTEAFF.

V usage is TRBV28 and J usage is TRBJ2-2; D not resolved. This CDR3 has 18 residues. The V and J ends lost 2 bases and 2 bases respectively, with 18 bases between them. Germline V gene sequence: CDR1 MDHEN, CDR2 SYDVKM. CDR3 amino acids: CASSLISDSKDNTGELFF. The CDR3 DNA is TGTGCCAGCAGTTTAATATCCGACTCGAAAGATAACACCGGGGAGCTGTTTTTT. The variable domain in full, completed from reference TRBV28 and TRBJ2-2, reads DVKVTQSSRYLVKRTGEKVFLECVQDMDHENMFWYRQDPGLGLRLIYFSYDVKMKEKGDIPEGYSVSREKKERFSLILESASTNQTSMYLCASSLISDSKDNTGELFFGEGSRLTVL.

By its share, this clone is medium-sized. The chain combines TRBV27 with TRBJ1-5; D is uncertain. CDR1 and CDR2 from the germline V gene are MNHEY and SMNVEV (reference sequence). V was cut by 6 bases and J by 3 bases, with 12 bases left in between. The length of the CDR3 is 14 residues. In nucleotides, the CDR3 is TGTGCCAGCAGCCCGTTGGGGTCCAATCAGCCCCAGCATTTT. Amino acid sequence: CASSPLGSNQPQHF.

V is TRBV4-1 and J is TRBJ2-2; 10 nucleotides line up with TRBD2. V lost 4 bases and J lost 8; bases outside the gene matches: 7. Germline loops: CDR1 MGHRA, CDR2 YSYEKL. The CDR3 runs 15 residues. The CDR3 bases are TGCGCCAGCAGCCTGTCTAGCGGGAGTGGGGGGGAGCTGTTTTTT. Protein: CASSLSSGSGGELFF.

The V gene is TRBV6-5, the J gene TRBJ2-3, with TRBD2 identical over 7 bases. CDR3 size: 16 residues. Germline lookup yields CDR1 MNHEY and CDR2 SVGAGI. With 0 bases clipped from V and 2 bases from J, the junction kept 5 bases outside the gene matches. The CDR3 protein is CASSYSTLAATDTQYF. The CDR3 region has the DNA TGTGCCAGCAGTTACTCGACGCTAGCGGCCACAGATACGCAGTATTTT.

This sequence joins TRBV28 and TRBJ2-7; 10 positions agree with TRBD2. Trimming cost V 7 bases and J 5 bases; bases outside gene matches: 8. Germline V gene sequence: CDR1 MDHEN, CDR2 SYDVKM. The CDR3 runs to 14 residues. The CDR3 spells CASIAAGGLDEQYF. The DNA for the CDR3 is TGTGCCAGCATAGCAGCGGGAGGGTTGGACGAGCAGTACTTC.

This clone was seen once. This chain connects TRBV10-3 to TRBJ2-5; D might be TRBD1 (5 bases). The germline CDR1 and CDR2 sequences are ENHRY and SYGVKD. CDR3 length equals 17 residues. V lost 0 bases, J lost 1 base, and 15 bases lay in between. The CDR3, as DNA: TGTGCCATCAGTGAGTCAGGGGCGGTAGAAACCCAAGAGACCCAGTACTTC. Protein product: CAISESGAVETQETQYF.

The rearrangement links TRBV5-1 to TRBJ2-1; tentative D call: TRBD2 (6 bases). This CDR3 is 12 amino acids long. CDR1 SGHRS and CDR2 YFSETQ come from the germline V gene. V was trimmed by 6 bases and J by 5 bases, leaving 9 bases between them. CDR3 residues: CASNIADNEQFF. The CDR3 DNA reads as TGCGCCAGCAACATAGCGGACAATGAGCAGTTCTTC.

This chain connects TRBV27 to TRBJ1-2, with 7 bases matching TRBD1. V was clipped by 6 bases and J by 2 bases; unmatched bases: 12. The germline CDR1 and CDR2 sequences are MNHEY and SMNVEV (reference sequence). The CDR3 has 16 amino acids. The CDR3 sequence: CASRSLDSTGNYGYTF. CDR3 DNA sequence: TGTGCCAGCAGATCCCTTGACTCGACAGGGAACTATGGCTACACCTTC.

In DNA, the CDR3 is TGTGCCAGTAGTATAGATCTATGGGGCTACGAGCAGTACTTC. Protein product: CASSIDLWGYEQYF. The gene calls are TRBV19 and TRBJ2-7; unclear D gene. Per germline, CDR1 LNHDA and CDR2 SQIVND (reference sequence). V gave up 0 bases and J gave up 3 bases, with 9 bases separating them. This CDR3 spans 14 amino acids.

The gene calls are TRBV2 and TRBJ1-2, with D uncertain. CDR3 size: 12 residues. Germline V gene sequence: CDR1 SNHLY, CDR2 FYNNEI. The germline V and J ends were trimmed by 1 base and 7 bases, with 7 bases remaining between them. CDR3 sequence (DNA): TGTGCCAGCAGTGAAGATCAGGTTGGCTACACCTTC. It codes for CASSEDQVGYTF. The whole variable domain, remainder taken from reference TRBV2 and TRBJ1-2, is EPEVTQTPSHQVTQMGQEVILRCVPISNHLYFYWYRQILGQKVEFLVSFYNNEISEKSEIFDDQFSVERPDGSNFTLKIRSTKLEDSAMYFCASSEDQVGYTFGSGTRLTVV.

The chain recombines TRBV6-6 with TRBJ2-5, with D unresolved. The CDR3 length is 11 residues. Germline-derived CDR1 and CDR2 are MNHNY and SVGAGI (reference sequence). V shed 8 bases and J shed 4 bases, with 8 bases lying between them. This chain's CDR3 is CASLVGETQYF. The DNA of the CDR3 is TGTGCCAGCCTAGTGGGAGAGACCCAGTACTTC.

The gene calls are TRBV18 and TRBJ1-2, with D possibly TRBD1 on 6 matching bases. Germline CDR1 reads KGHSH; CDR2 reads LQKENI. The CDR3 has 20 amino acids. The germline V and J ends were trimmed by 3 bases and 5 bases, with 31 bases remaining between them. The CDR3: CASSPKWRGEGGTGLYGYTF. The CDR3 nucleotides read TGTGCCAGCTCACCGAAGTGGAGAGGTGAAGGAGGAACAGGGTTATATGGCTACACCTTC.

The V gene is TRBV4-1, the J gene TRBJ2-5; D uncertain. The V and J ends lost 0 bases and 9 bases respectively, with 8 bases between them. This CDR3 has 12 amino acids. In germline, CDR1 is MGHRA, CDR2 YSYEKL. In DNA form, the CDR3 reads TGCGCCAGCAGCCAAGATCTGGGGTCCCAGTACTTC. This gives the protein CASSQDLGSQYF.

This clone was seen a handful of times. The chain recombines TRBV4-1 with TRBJ2-1, with 12 positions matching TRBD2. V shed 0 bases and J 7 bases; nucleotides not matched to a gene: 7. The CDR3 is 17 residues long. Germline CDR1 MGHRA, CDR2 YSYEKL. The CDR3 bases are TGCGCCAGCAGCCAAGATCTGACTAGCGGGAGTTATAATGAGCAGTTCTTC. Translating it yields CASSQDLTSGSYNEQFF.